A selection of T cell receptor beta chains follows, all from one sample in a study of T-cell reconstitution after alpha-beta-depleted transplantation in children. TCRdb re-called the PCR reads with MiXCR, one entry per CDR3 protein. The sample includes 580,000 or so distinct CDR3 sequences, approximately 22% of them seen just once. Sequenced material: PBMCs, mostly from graft donor cells, taken 360 days after TCRalphabeta/CD19-depleted stem cell transplant. These receptors originate from a boy less than two years old who had a stem cell transplant for acute myeloid leukemia, so the T cells may come from the graft donor. Each CDR3 is given with its conserved first and last residue. Fields, in order: D gene, clone size, J gene, V gene, CDR3 protein, CDR3 DNA. The D gene is left open where the match is weak. Clone sizes are given selectively: once, few, many, or a class where the clone is expanded.

.,.,TRBJ2-2,TRBV24-1,CATSQGGELFF,TGTGCCACATCGCAGGGCGGGGAGCTGTTTTTT
.,.,TRBJ2-3,TRBV27,CASSLFRALAGRDTQYF,TGTGCCAGCAGTTTATTCAGGGCGTTGGCGGGAAGAGATACGCAGTATTTT
.,many,TRBJ2-1,TRBV5-1,CASSLAVGGPVYNEQFF,TGCGCCAGCAGCTTAGCCGTTGGGGGTCCTGTCTACAATGAGCAGTTCTTC
.,.,TRBJ2-1,TRBV28,CASSSGAAGHEQFF,TGTGCCAGCAGTTCGGGCGCCGCTGGCCATGAGCAGTTCTTC
.,.,TRBJ2-1,TRBV12-3/TRBV12-4,CASSFFFGAPEQFF,TGTGCCAGCAGTTTTTTCTTCGGGGCTCCGGAGCAGTTCTTC
.,.,TRBJ1-2,TRBV9,CASSPHDRAWGYTF,TGTGCCAGCAGCCCGCATGATCGGGCCTGGGGCTACACCTTC
TRBD2,.,TRBJ2-1,TRBV7-2,CASSLVHGGAYNEQFF,TGTGCCAGCAGCTTAGTTCACGGGGGGGCCTACAATGAGCAGTTCTTC
.,.,TRBJ2-3,TRBV28,CASTLGVGTDTQYF,TGTGCCAGCACCCTTGGGGTGGGCACAGATACGCAGTATTTT
TRBD2,few,TRBJ2-3,TRBV10-3,CAIGSGGTDTQYF,TGTGCCATCGGAAGCGGGGGCACAGATACGCAGTATTTT
.,.,TRBJ2-5,TRBV18,CASSRGLGGEYQETQYF,TGTGCCAGCTCACGCGGCCTGGGCGGGGAGTACCAAGAGACCCAGTACTTC
.,.,TRBJ1-5,TRBV24-1,CATSDGRSQPQHF,TGTGCCACCAGTGACGGGCGGTCTCAGCCCCAGCATTTT
.,.,TRBJ1-1,TRBV13,CASTGSYTEAFF,TGTGCCAGCACCGGGTCCTACACTGAAGCTTTCTTT
TRBD1,many,TRBJ1-5,TRBV20-1,CSAATGWGVNQPQHF,TGCAGTGCCGCGACAGGGTGGGGTGTCAATCAGCCCCAGCATTTT
.,.,TRBJ1-2,TRBV20-1,CSARTSLPNYGYTF,TGCAGTGCTAGGACCAGCTTGCCTAACTATGGCTACACCTTC
.,many,TRBJ2-5,TRBV7-9,CASSLAGTAKETQYF,TGTGCCAGCAGCTTAGCCGGGACTGCGAAAGAGACCCAGTACTTC
.,many,TRBJ2-3,TRBV7-3,CASSRDFSTDTQYF,TGTGCCAGCAGCCGGGACTTCAGCACAGATACGCAGTATTTT
TRBD1,many,TRBJ2-2,TRBV15,CATSVRDRGNGELFF,TGTGCCACCAGCGTCCGGGACAGGGGCAACGGGGAGCTGTTTTTT
TRBD1,few,TRBJ2-1,TRBV27,CASSFWDSSNEQFF,TGTGCCAGCAGTTTTTGGGACAGTTCAAATGAGCAGTTCTTC
.,.,TRBJ2-2,TRBV12-3/TRBV12-4,CASKTDGTGELFF,TGTGCCAGCAAAACGGACGGCACCGGGGAGCTGTTTTTT
TRBD1,many,TRBJ2-1,TRBV7-2,CASSMGQGGNNEQFF,TGTGCCAGCAGCATGGGACAGGGAGGTAACAATGAGCAGTTCTTC
.,once,TRBJ2-5,TRBV7-9,CASSSPIGGLQETQYF,TGTGCCAGCAGCTCCCCTATCGGGGGTCTCCAAGAGACCCAGTACTTC
.,many,TRBJ2-4,TRBV19,CASSIGGIAKNIQYF,TGTGCCAGTAGTATAGGGGGGATAGCCAAAAACATTCAGTACTTC
.,.,TRBJ2-7,TRBV12-3/TRBV12-4,CASSFGVLSYEQYF,TGTGCCAGCAGTTTCGGGGTCCTCTCCTACGAGCAGTACTTC
.,.,TRBJ1-6,TRBV9,CASSVGSGYGSPLHF,TGTGCCAGCAGCGTAGGGTCAGGGTATGGGTCACCCCTCCACTTT
.,.,TRBJ2-7,TRBV7-2,CASSLGSGGAPYEQYF,TGTGCCAGCAGCTTAGGGTCTGGGGGCGCTCCCTACGAGCAGTACTTC
.,.,TRBJ2-1,TRBV12-3/TRBV12-4,CASCVGGNEQFF,TGTGCCAGTTGTGTTGGTGGCAATGAGCAGTTCTTC
.,many,TRBJ2-7,TRBV6-2/TRBV6-3,CASSYAGPLSSYEQYF,TGTGCCAGCAGTTACGCGGGACCGTTGAGCTCCTACGAGCAGTACTTC
TRBD2,.,TRBJ2-3,TRBV18,CASSPRTSAYTTDTQYF,TGTGCCAGCTCACCCCGTACTAGCGCCTATACCACAGATACGCAGTATTTT
.,.,TRBJ2-3,TRBV15,CATSRGGATNTQYF,TGTGCCACCAGCAGAGGGGGGGCAACGAATACGCAGTATTTT
.,.,TRBJ2-1,TRBV5-1,CASSLVGARVDEQFF,TGCGCCAGCAGCTTGGTCGGGGCCAGGGTTGATGAGCAGTTCTTC
.,.,TRBJ1-1,TRBV7-9,CASSPLGGSTEAFF,TGTGCCAGCAGCCCCCTTGGAGGCAGCACTGAAGCTTTCTTT
.,.,TRBJ1-1,TRBV6-5,CASSYSRTSEAFF,TGTGCCAGCAGTTACTCGAGAACCTCTGAAGCTTTCTTT
.,few,TRBJ2-5,TRBV20-1,CSARDPVGPETQYF,TGCAGTGCTAGAGATCCCGTTGGCCCGGAGACCCAGTACTTC
.,few,TRBJ2-1,TRBV12-3/TRBV12-4,CASSFSYDFPNEQFF,TGTGCCAGCAGTTTTAGTTATGATTTTCCCAATGAGCAGTTCTTC
.,few,TRBJ1-2,TRBV12-3/TRBV12-4,CASIQATYGYTF,TGTGCCAGCATCCAGGCCACCTATGGCTACACCTTC
.,.,TRBJ2-3,TRBV7-9,CASSRQVASTDTQYF,TGTGCCAGCAGCCGACAAGTAGCTAGCACAGATACGCAGTATTTT
.,many,TRBJ2-5,TRBV6-1,CASSLRDGEETQYF,TGTGCCAGCAGTCTCCGGGACGGCGAAGAGACCCAGTACTTC
.,many,TRBJ2-3,TRBV29-1,CSVPPSGISSGTDTQYF,TGCAGCGTTCCTCCCTCGGGCATAAGTTCTGGCACAGATACGCAGTATTTT
.,.,TRBJ2-3,TRBV6-5,CASSYGGARSTDTQYF,TGTGCCAGCAGTTACGGCGGAGCACGTAGCACAGATACGCAGTATTTT
.,.,TRBJ2-7,TRBV21-1,CASSKEARSYEQYF,TGTGCCAGCAGCAAAGAGGCCAGATCCTACGAGCAGTACTTC
.,.,TRBJ1-6,TRBV27,CASSPPGAGPLHF,TGTGCCAGCAGCCCCCCGGGTGCCGGACCCCTCCACTTT
TRBD1,few,TRBJ2-1,TRBV7-2,CASSLGDRGEQFF,TGTGCCAGCAGCTTAGGGGACAGGGGTGAGCAGTTCTTC
.,many,TRBJ2-7,TRBV12-3/TRBV12-4,CASSLGPSNEQYF,TGTGCCAGCAGTCTGGGACCCTCCAACGAGCAGTACTTC
TRBD2,few,TRBJ2-5,TRBV4-3,CASSRIGTSGAQETQYF,TGCGCCAGCAGCCGCATAGGGACTAGCGGGGCCCAAGAGACCCAGTACTTC
.,.,TRBJ2-5,TRBV12-3/TRBV12-4,CASSLVSIETQYF,TGTGCCAGCAGTTTAGTATCTATTGAGACCCAGTACTTC
TRBD2,few,TRBJ2-3,TRBV3-1,CASSPIVAGGVFHNTQYF,TGTGCCAGCAGCCCTATCGTAGCGGGGGGGGTGTTCCATAATACGCAGTATTTT
TRBD2,.,TRBJ2-1,TRBV20-1,CSASLWGGNNEQFF,TGCAGTGCTAGTTTGTGGGGGGGAAACAATGAGCAGTTCTTC